Below, 24 T cell receptor beta chains from the same sample are listed, as sequenced in a study of T-cell reconstitution after alpha-beta-depleted transplantation in children. Library preparation (for TCRbeta) was performed with unique molecular identifiers. TCRdb reprocessed the PCR reads with MiXCR, giving one entry per CDR3 protein. The sample has under 750,000 distinct CDR3 sequences, about 23% seen once. The specimen comprised PBMCs, mostly from graft donor cells, sampled 360 days after TCRalphabeta/CD19-depleted stem cell transplant. The receptors were sampled from a boy in the first two years of life who had a stem cell transplant for acute myeloid leukemia, so the T cells may come from the graft donor.

This clonotype was picked up a small number of times. The chain is built from TRBV20-1 and TRBJ2-7; 9 positions agree with TRBD1. This CDR3 comprises 13 residues. CDR1 and CDR2 (germline): DFQATT, SNEGSKA (reference sequence). V lost 5 bases to trimming and J lost 9 bases; unmatched junction nucleotides: 11. CDR3 DNA sequence: TGCAGTGCTCACGTCCCGGGACAGGGATGGCAGTACGTC. Translation: CSAHVPGQGWQYV.

The table lists this clonotype with many counts. The gene calls are TRBV7-2 and TRBJ2-3; TRBD2 aligns across 8 bases. The V and J ends lost 1 base and 4 bases, in that order; junction bases with no gene match: 7. The CDR3 spans 16 residues. Germline-derived CDR1 and CDR2 are SGHTA and FQGNSA. This chain's CDR3 is CASSLGLRGASDTQYF. The CDR3, as DNA: TGTGCCAGCAGCTTAGGTTTGCGGGGGGCCTCAGATACGCAGTATTTT.

The genes are TRBV6-1 and TRBJ1-3, with D tentatively TRBD1 (5 bases). Germline V gene data show CDR1 as MNHNS and CDR2 as SASEGT. Trimming removed 6 bases from V and 0 bases from J, with 6 bases in between. The CDR3 loop spans 13 amino acids. For the CDR3, the DNA is TGTGCCAGCAGGAGGGGCTCTGGAAACACCATATATTTT. Encoded protein: CASRRGSGNTIYF.

This clonotype has a single count. Since the CDR3 does not end with the conserved phenylalanine or tryptophan, this likely comes from a read error. The DNA is left out, because the CDR3 cannot be placed on it with certainty; the CDR3 is given as TCRdb lists it. The chain carries TRBV4-2 and TRBJ1-1. Per the germline V gene, CDR1 is LGHNA and CDR2 is YNFKEQ. The CDR3 totals 11 residues, both ends included. The CDR3: CASSETQGTFC.

This clonotype was recorded at least ten times. The rearrangement uses TRBV28 and TRBJ2-3; TRBD2 matches 8 bases. The CDR3 loop spans 13 amino acids. The V gene's germline CDR1 is MDHEN and CDR2 SYDVKM. The V gene end was trimmed by 6 bases and the J gene end by 6 bases; junction bases not matched to a gene: 5. Here the CDR3 DNA reads TGTGCCAGCAGACGGGGGGGTGGGGATACGCAGTATTTT. Translating gives CASRRGGGDTQYF.

The CDR3 spells CASSPISGRNTDTQYF. For the CDR3, the DNA is TGTGCCAGCAGTCCTATTAGCGGGCGGAACACAGATACGCAGTATTTT. The V gene is TRBV6-1, the J gene TRBJ2-3; the match to TRBD2 covers 7 bases. The ends lost 5 bases at V and 2 bases at J; junction bases unmatched: 10. The CDR3 loop spans 16 amino acids. Germline V gives CDR1 MNHNS, CDR2 SASEGT.

The chain links TRBV20-1 to TRBJ2-6; a possible D gene is TRBD2 (5 bases). The V end was cut by 6 bases, the J end by 2 bases, with 8 bases between. The germline CDR1 and CDR2 sequences are DFQATT and SNEGSKA (reference sequence). This CDR3 contains 13 residues. The CDR3 nucleotides read TGCAGTGCCATGGGAGCTGGGGCCAACGTCCTGACTTTC. Translation: CSAMGAGANVLTF.

This clonotype was recorded many times. This sequence joins TRBV29-1 and TRBJ2-5; D gene uncertain. CDR3 length equals 15 residues. CDR1 is SQVTM, CDR2 ANQGSEA, per germline. V was cut by 1 base and J by 5 bases, with 17 bases left in between. The CDR3 spells CSVEGWSGHQETQYF. The CDR3 DNA sequence: TGCAGCGTTGAAGGCTGGTCAGGTCATCAGGAGACCCAGTACTTC.

CDR3 nucleotides: TGTGCCAGCAGTCCGGGACAGGTTTCCACCGGGGAGCTGTTTTTT. Translation: CASSPGQVSTGELFF. This chain uses TRBV6-1 with TRBJ2-2; 8 bases line up with TRBD1. This CDR3 spans 15 amino acids. V shed 5 bases and J 4 bases; nucleotides not matched to a gene: 6. Germline CDR1 MNHNS, CDR2 SASEGT.

This clonotype was seen only a few times. V gene TRBV6-5 combines with J gene TRBJ2-1, with 9 bases fitting TRBD1. The CDR3 sequence is 13 residues long. The trim removed 4 bases at V and 12 bases at J, leaving 7 bases unmatched. Looked up from germline, CDR1 is MNHEY and CDR2 is SVGAGI. The CDR3 loop is CASSSLPGQGQFF. CDR3 DNA sequence: TGTGCCAGCAGTTCACTACCGGGACAGGGGCAGTTCTTC.

This rearrangement joins TRBV5-1 to TRBJ2-1; 8 nucleotides agree with TRBD1. This CDR3 spans 13 amino acids. Germline lookup yields CDR1 SGHRS and CDR2 YFSETQ. V lost 0 bases to trimming and J lost 8 bases; unmatched junction nucleotides: 1. This CDR3 reads CASSLGQGYEQFF. CDR3 nucleotides: TGCGCCAGCAGCTTGGGACAGGGGTATGAGCAGTTCTTC.

This clonotype came up a few times. The chain carries TRBV29-1 and TRBJ2-1; 7 nucleotides line up with TRBD1. V shed 5 bases, J shed 5 bases, and the junction held 9 bases outside the gene matches. The CDR3 totals 14 residues. CDR1 is SQVTM and CDR2 is ANQGSEA in the germline V gene. CDR3 nucleotides: TGCAGCGTTTTGCACCACAGGGGACACAATGAGCAGTTCTTC. This translates into CSVLHHRGHNEQFF.

This clonotype was observed a handful of times. The CDR3, as DNA: TGCGCCAGCAGCTCTCGGGGGGATTACTACAATGAGCAGTTCTTC. Translation gives CASSSRGDYYNEQFF. The chain links TRBV5-1 to TRBJ2-1; 7 bases agree with TRBD2. V shed 3 bases, J shed 3 bases, and the junction held 6 bases outside the gene matches. Per the germline V gene, CDR1 is SGHRS and CDR2 is YFSETQ. This CDR3 is 15 amino acids long.

This clonotype was found a few times. The rearrangement uses TRBV20-1 and TRBJ1-4, with D possibly matching TRBD1 (5 bases). V dropped 1 base and J dropped 6 bases, with 24 bases sitting between them. The CDR3 sequence is 18 residues long. The germline V gene encodes CDR1 DFQATT and CDR2 SNEGSKA (reference sequence). CDR3 DNA sequence: TGCAGTGCTAGAGGAAGGCGTCCGGGGACGGGGACGTATGAAAAACTGTTTTTT. Translation gives CSARGRRPGTGTYEKLFF.

The chain joins TRBV18 to TRBJ2-7; 8 nucleotides line up with TRBD1. V gave up 3 bases and J gave up 3 bases; unmatched junction bases: 13. Germline-derived CDR1 and CDR2 are KGHSH and LQKENI. This CDR3 has 17 residues. The CDR3 region is CASSPNVGQGALYEQYF. CDR3 nucleotides: TGTGCCAGCTCACCGAACGTAGGGCAGGGGGCCCTCTACGAGCAGTACTTC.

At least ten counts were recorded for this clonotype. The rearrangement links TRBV12-3 or TRBV12-4 to TRBJ1-3; D is unresolved. The CDR3 runs 16 residues. V was cut by 6 bases and J by 0 bases, with 15 bases left in between. CDR3 nucleotide sequence: TGTGCCAGCAGAAACTCCGGAGCAGACTCTGGAAACACCATATATTTT. It specifies CASRNSGADSGNTIYF.

The rearrangement joins TRBV6-5 to TRBJ2-7; D possibly corresponds to TRBD1 (6 bases). Germline lookup yields CDR1 MNHEY and CDR2 SVGAGI. The V gene lost 3 bases and the J gene lost 4 bases, with 13 bases spanning the gap. The CDR3 covers 14 residues. The CDR3 DNA follows: TGTGCCAGCAGTTATAGGGGACAACATTACGAGCAGTACGTC. Its protein product is CASSYRGQHYEQYV.

This clonotype occurred a few times. The rearrangement links TRBV7-8 to TRBJ1-3; D is unresolved. CDR3 length: 14 amino acids. Looked up from germline, CDR1 is SGHVS and CDR2 is FQNEAQ. Trimming stripped 5 bases from V and 4 bases from J, with 12 bases between. CDR3 loop: CASSEVAVGNTIYF. The CDR3 DNA follows: TGTGCCAGCAGCGAGGTGGCAGTGGGAAACACCATATATTTT. Looking up the rest from reference TRBV7-8 and TRBJ1-3 gives the full variable domain: GAGVSQSPRYKVAKRGQDVALRCDPISGHVSLFWYQQALGQGPEFLTYFQNEAQLDKSGLPSDRFFAERPEGSVSTLKIQRTQQEDSAVYLCASSEVAVGNTIYFGEGSWLTVV.

The table lists this clonotype with a few counts. The genes are TRBV20-1 and TRBJ2-7, with TRBD2 identical over 13 bases. J was trimmed by 7 bases and V by 4 bases; bases with no gene match: 1. CDR3 length: 12 amino acids. Germline CDR1 is DFQATT and CDR2 is SNEGSKA (reference sequence). CDR3 in DNA: TGCAGTGCTAAGGGACTAGCGGGGGAGCAGTACGTC. Encoded protein: CSAKGLAGEQYV.

The V and J genes are TRBV27 and TRBJ2-5; a possible D gene is TRBD2 (6 bases). V was clipped by 4 bases and J by 8 bases, with 14 bases between them. The CDR3 length is 13 residues. The germline gives CDR1 MNHEY, CDR2 SMNVEV (reference sequence). CDR3 sequence reads: CASSSRDFETQYF. DNA for the CDR3: TGTGCCAGCAGTTCCCGGGACTTCGAAACCCAGTACTTC.

This clonotype was observed many times. The gene calls are TRBV6-1 and TRBJ1-1; maybe TRBD1 (6 bases). V was clipped by 4 bases and J by 1 base, with 13 bases between them. The CDR3 sequence is 15 residues long. CDR1 is MNHNS, CDR2 SASEGT, per germline. In nucleotides, the CDR3 is TGTGCCAGCAGTGGGGGGGGCAGCGGGAACACTGAAGCTTTCTTT. This sequence encodes CASSGGGSGNTEAFF.

This chain joins TRBV5-5 and TRBJ2-7, with D perhaps TRBD1 (6 bases). The CDR3 totals 16 residues. Germline V gene data show CDR1 as SGHKS and CDR2 as YYEKEE (reference sequence). Trimming cost V 4 bases and J 0 bases, with 17 bases left between them. CDR3 residues: CASSPDRLTSSYEQYF. The CDR3 nucleotides read TGTGCCAGCAGCCCAGACAGGCTAACCAGCTCCTACGAGCAGTACTTC. The full variable domain, in which reference TRBV5-5 and TRBJ2-7 provide the parts outside the CDR3, is DAGVTQSPTHLIKTRGQQVTLRCSPISGHKSVSWYQQVLGQGPQFIFQYYEKEERGRGNFPDRFSARQFPNYSSELNVNALLLGDSALYLCASSPDRLTSSYEQYFGPGTRLTVT.

The chain employs TRBV5-1 and TRBJ1-6; a possible D gene is TRBD1 (5 bases). The germline V gene has CDR1 SGHRS and CDR2 YFSETQ. The ends were cut back, 6 bases at V and 2 bases at J, with 18 bases in the middle. CDR3 length: 17 residues. The DNA for the CDR3 is TGCGCCAGCAATCGGGGTCCCGGGGACGCCTATAATTCACCCCTCCACTTT. Translated, it gives CASNRGPGDAYNSPLHF.

The chain recombines TRBV20-1 with TRBJ2-1; D is unresolved. Germline assignment: CDR1 DFQATT and CDR2 SNEGSKA (reference sequence). V lost 5 bases and J 8 bases, leaving 16 bases between the germline ends. This CDR3 has 13 residues. This CDR3 is CSARLLLVDEQFF. CDR3 DNA sequence: TGCAGTGCTCGACTTCTTCTGGTGGATGAGCAGTTCTTC.